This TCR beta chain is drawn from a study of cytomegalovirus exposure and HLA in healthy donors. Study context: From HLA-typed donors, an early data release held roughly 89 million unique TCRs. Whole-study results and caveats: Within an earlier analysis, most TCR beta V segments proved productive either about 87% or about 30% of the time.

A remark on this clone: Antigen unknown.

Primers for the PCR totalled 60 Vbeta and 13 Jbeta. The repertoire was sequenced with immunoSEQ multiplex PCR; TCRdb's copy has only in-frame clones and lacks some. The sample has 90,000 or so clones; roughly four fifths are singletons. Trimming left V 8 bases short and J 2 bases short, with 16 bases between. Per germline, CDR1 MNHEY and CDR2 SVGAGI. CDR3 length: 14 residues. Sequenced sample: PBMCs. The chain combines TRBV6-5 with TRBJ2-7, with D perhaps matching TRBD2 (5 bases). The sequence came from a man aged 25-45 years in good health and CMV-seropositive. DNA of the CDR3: TGTGCCAGCGGCACGACGGGATGGACCTACGAGCAGTACTTC. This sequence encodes CASGTTGWTYEQYF.